The clone carrying this TCR beta chain was detected ten times or more. Its target is unknown. This is likely a read error, given that the CDR3 carries no conserved phenylalanine or tryptophan at its end. No DNA is shown, since the ends of the CDR3 on it are uncertain; the CDR3 is the one TCRdb lists. The source of the sample is a study of HIV-infected patients and healthy controls. The repertoire came from unfractionated whole blood and reflected all unsorted peripheral T cells. Alpha and beta constant-region primers primed reverse transcription of 500 to 550 ng RNA. Alpha and beta chain libraries were made separately by chain-specific third strand synthesis with multiplexing indices. TCRdb itself ran the 5' RACE reads through MiXCR, one entry per CDR3 protein. Of roughly 16,000 distinct CDR3 sequences in the sample, 5.5% are singletons; the top ten hold under 2.5%. Ends included, the CDR3 has 16 residues. Germline V gene lookup returns CDR1 DFQATT and CDR2 SNEGSKA (reference sequence).

Regarding the study as a whole: The authors saw processing only sixteen HIV-infected individuals as a major limitation on generality. Compared with untreated HIV+ repertoires, healthy controls showed roughly threefold more distinct CDR3s and higher Shannon diversity. When repertoires were size-matched, rare events in HIV-infected data became overweighted.

This TCR derives from an adult in good health. Sequenced sample: blood. The rearrangement joins TRBV20-1 to TRBJ2-7; the table names TRBD2, a call not compared with the DNA. The CDR3 sequence: CSAPSRTSGPSQEFVL.